These 17 T cell receptor beta chains came from one sample sequenced in a study of blood T cell repertoires in COVID-19. The data were produced by immunoSEQ multiplex PCR, yet TCRdb's version contains in-frame clones alone and is incomplete. The top ten hold 4% to 5% of the sample, which has some 73,000 clones, over 65% seen once. Sequencing used peripheral blood. The receptors come from a woman aged 55-70 years with acute or convalescent COVID-19.

The chain joins TRBV28 to TRBJ1-4; D unresolved. There are 13 residues in the CDR3. Germline values: CDR1 MDHEN, CDR2 SYDVKM. V shed 10 bases and J shed 8 bases, with 17 bases lying between them. The chain's CDR3 is CATTEEGTEKLFF. The DNA for the CDR3 is TGTGCCACCACTGAGGAGGGTACAGAAAAACTGTTTTTT. Full variable domain (rest looked up from reference TRBV28 and TRBJ1-4): DVKVTQSSRYLVKRTGEKVFLECVQDMDHENMFWYRQDPGLGLRLIYFSYDVKMKEKGDIPEGYSVSREKKERFSLILESASTNQTSMYLCATTEEGTEKLFFGSGTQLSVL.

This clone has just one count. The chain uses TRBV2 and TRBJ2-1, with 8 nucleotides matching TRBD2. This CDR3 region has 15 residues. Germline V gene sequence: CDR1 SNHLY, CDR2 FYNNEI. The junction had 6 bases not matched to a gene; V was cut back by 2 bases and J by 6 bases. The CDR3 sequence is CASSERTSSRNEQFF. CDR3 DNA: TGTGCCAGCAGTGAAAGGACTAGCAGTCGCAATGAGCAGTTCTTC.

The V call is TRBV5-8, the J call TRBJ2-3; TRBD2 matches at 10 bases. The CDR3 extends over 16 amino acids. Trimming at V came to 1 base and at J to 2 bases, leaving 4 bases not matched to a gene. The V gene's germline CDR1 is SGHTS and CDR2 YDEGEE. In DNA, the CDR3 is TGTGCCAGCAGCTTGACTAGCGGGATAGTCACAGATACGCAGTATTTT. It codes for CASSLTSGIVTDTQYF.

This clone was seen once. The chain recombines TRBV5-4 with TRBJ1-6; D unclear. The CDR3 loop spans 15 amino acids. CDR1 and CDR2 (germline): SGHNT, YYREEE (reference sequence). The V gene lost 2 bases and the J gene lost 0 bases, with 6 bases spanning the gap. The CDR3 DNA reads TGTGCCAGCAGCTTCAAGAGCTCCTATAATTCACCCCTCCACTTT. It encodes CASSFKSSYNSPLHF.

The table lists this clone with a count of one. This sequence joins TRBV5-1 and TRBJ2-1, with 15 positions matching TRBD2. The trim removed 4 bases at V and 6 bases at J, leaving 8 bases unmatched. Germline-derived CDR1 and CDR2 are SGHRS and YFSETQ. The CDR3 loop spans 17 amino acids. The CDR3 bases are TGCGCCAGCAGCCGTGGGACTAGCGGGGGGCCCCCCAATGAGCAGTTCTTC. Amino acids: CASSRGTSGGPPNEQFF.

This clone occurred a few times. The rearrangement joins TRBV5-6 to TRBJ2-5; the D gene is possibly TRBD2 (7 bases). Germline loops: CDR1 SGHDT, CDR2 YYEEEE. V was clipped by 4 bases and J by 5 bases, with 27 bases between them. This CDR3 is built from 18 residues. The CDR3 DNA reads as TGTGCCAGCAGCGCCATCTCCTTGCGGGGGCTATCAGAGGAGACCCAGTACTTC. Translating gives CASSAISLRGLSEETQYF.

The chain employs TRBV12-3 or TRBV12-4 and TRBJ2-5; D gene unclear. V lost 8 bases to trimming and J lost 7 bases, with 14 bases between them. This CDR3 spans 12 amino acids. CDR3 residues: CASRNDKLTQYF. The CDR3, as DNA: TGTGCCAGCCGTAACGACAAGTTGACCCAGTACTTC.

The J gene is TRBJ1-1, the V gene TRBV2, with D maybe TRBD1 (6 bases). V lost 4 bases to trimming and J lost 1 base, with 10 bases between them. CDR3 size: 14 residues. Germline V gene sequence: CDR1 SNHLY, CDR2 FYNNEI. The CDR3 loop reads CASSGLQGNTEAFF. The DNA of the CDR3 is TGTGCCAGCAGTGGATTACAGGGGAACACTGAAGCTTTCTTT.

This rearrangement joins TRBV3-1 (or the pseudogene TRBV3-2) to TRBJ2-3; the D gene is possibly TRBD2 (6 bases). The CDR3 spans 15 residues. Germline V lookup: CDR1 LGHDT, CDR2 YNNKEL (reference sequence). V lost 8 bases and J 5 bases, leaving 20 bases between the germline ends. CDR3 nucleotides: TGTGCCAGCTCTCAGCCGGGACTCGGGGAAGATACGCAGTATTTT. Amino acids: CASSQPGLGEDTQYF.

The rearrangement uses TRBV24-1 and TRBJ2-1; TRBD2 matches 12 bases. V was pared by 1 base and J by 1 base, with 7 bases of the junction left unmatched. The CDR3 is 19 residues long. Germline values: CDR1 KGHDR, CDR2 SFDVKD. The DNA for the CDR3 is TGTGCCACCAGTGATTTTTCGCTAGCGGGGGGGTTATCCTACAATGAGCAGTTCTTC. This encodes CATSDFSLAGGLSYNEQFF.

The chain carries TRBV5-6 and TRBJ2-5, with D perhaps TRBD1 (5 bases). Germline CDR1 reads SGHDT; CDR2 reads YYEEEE. This CDR3 has 14 residues. V lost 2 bases to trimming and J lost 2 bases, with 10 bases between them. CDR3 residues: CASSLLGAQETQYF. The CDR3 region has the DNA TGTGCCAGCAGCTTATTAGGGGCTCAAGAGACCCAGTACTTC.

V and J are TRBV6-4 and TRBJ2-2, with 7 bases lining up with TRBD2. CDR3 length: 15 amino acids. Trimming took 4 bases from V and 2 from J; bases not matched to a gene: 4. Germline V gene data show CDR1 as MRHNA and CDR2 as SNTAGT. The CDR3 loop reads CASSASSGNTGELFF. The CDR3 bases are TGTGCCAGCAGTGCCTCTAGCGGCAACACCGGGGAGCTGTTTTTT.

V usage is TRBV10-3 and J usage is TRBJ1-2; D unresolved. The germline V gene encodes CDR1 ENHRY and CDR2 SYGVKD. CDR3 length: 16 residues. Deletions cut 2 bases from V and 4 bases from J, with 17 bases between. The CDR3 reads CAISERPGTATYGYTF. The CDR3 DNA follows: TGTGCCATCAGTGAGCGACCAGGTACGGCCACCTATGGCTACACCTTC.

The gene calls are TRBV27 and TRBJ1-1; D perhaps matches TRBD1 (6 bases). This CDR3 contains 14 residues. V lost 5 bases and J lost 1, with 11 bases in between. Looked up from germline, CDR1 is MNHEY and CDR2 is SMNVEV (reference sequence). In nucleotides, the CDR3 is TGTGCCAGCAGTCCCGGGACACAGAACACTGAAGCTTTCTTT. Its translation: CASSPGTQNTEAFF.

This chain links TRBV2 with TRBJ2-1, with 13 nucleotides matching TRBD2. Germline CDR1 reads SNHLY; CDR2 reads FYNNEI. This CDR3 is 15 amino acids long. The J segment lost 7 bases and the V segment lost 6 bases, leaving 6 bases of the junction unmatched. The CDR3 spells CASRKLAGGRNEQFF. As DNA, the CDR3 is TGTGCCAGCAGGAAACTAGCGGGAGGGCGTAATGAGCAGTTCTTC.

The chain has TRBV28 and TRBJ2-7; 13 positions agree with TRBD2. V trimming: 6 bases; J trimming: 3 bases; junction bases outside the gene matches: 5. The CDR3 has 15 amino acids. Germline V gene sequence: CDR1 MDHEN, CDR2 SYDVKM. In DNA, the CDR3 is TGTGCCAGCAGCGCGAGGACTAGCGGGGGCTACGAGCAGTACTTC. This encodes CASSARTSGGYEQYF.

The chain combines TRBV6-4 with TRBJ1-1; D gene unclear. Between the trimmed V and J ends, which lost 0 bases and 1 base, there was a span of 6 bases. Germline loops: CDR1 MRHNA, CDR2 SNTAGT. CDR3 length equals 14 residues. This CDR3 is CASSDSNRNTEAFF. As DNA, the CDR3 is TGTGCCAGCAGTGACTCGAACAGGAACACTGAAGCTTTCTTT.